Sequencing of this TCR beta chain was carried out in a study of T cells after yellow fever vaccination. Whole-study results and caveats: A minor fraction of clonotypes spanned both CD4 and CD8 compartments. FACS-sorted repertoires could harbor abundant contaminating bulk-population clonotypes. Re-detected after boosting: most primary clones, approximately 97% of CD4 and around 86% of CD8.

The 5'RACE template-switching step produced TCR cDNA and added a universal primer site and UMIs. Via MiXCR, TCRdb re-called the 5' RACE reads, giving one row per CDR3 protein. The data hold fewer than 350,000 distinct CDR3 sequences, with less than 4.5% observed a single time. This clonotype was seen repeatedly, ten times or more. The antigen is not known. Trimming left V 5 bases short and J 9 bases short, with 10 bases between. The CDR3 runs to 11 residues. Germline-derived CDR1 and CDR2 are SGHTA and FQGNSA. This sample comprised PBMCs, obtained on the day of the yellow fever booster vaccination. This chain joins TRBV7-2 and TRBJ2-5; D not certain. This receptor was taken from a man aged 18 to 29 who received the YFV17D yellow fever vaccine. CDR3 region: CASSPRSAQYF. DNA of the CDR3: TGTGCCAGCAGCCCCCGGAGTGCCCAGTACTTC.